The 16 T cell receptor beta chains below all came from one sample that was sequenced in a study of OX40 agonist ivuxolimab in advanced cancers. Repertoires were generated with immunoSEQ multiplex PCR, while TCRdb's copy carries only in-frame clones and drops some. The data hold more than 85,000 clones, with roughly 80% observed a single time. Sequencing was performed on CD4+ or CD8+ T cells sorted from blood, taken in a trial of the OX40 agonist ivuxolimab. The origin of the receptors is an adult with an advanced solid tumor such as melanoma, head and neck, liver or kidney cancer.

V gene TRBV27 combines with J gene TRBJ2-7, with D possibly being TRBD1 (6 bases). CDR1 is MNHEY and CDR2 is SMNVEV in the germline V gene (reference sequence). The CDR3 length is 14 residues. V lost 4 bases and J 0 bases, leaving 10 bases between the germline ends. DNA of the CDR3: TGTGCCAGCAGTTGGGGGCGGACCTCCTACGAGCAGTACTTC. It is translated as CASSWGRTSYEQYF.

The chain couples TRBV19 to TRBJ2-5; 9 positions agree with TRBD1. The CDR3 is 15 amino acids. CDR1 and CDR2 from the germline V gene are LNHDA and SQIVND (reference sequence). Trimming removed 5 bases from V and 5 bases from J; junction bases left unmatched: 9. CDR3 nucleotides: TGTGCCAGTAGTCGTGGACAGGGGACGGGGGAGACCCAGTACTTC. Translating it yields CASSRGQGTGETQYF.

This clone was seen a handful of times. V and J are TRBV9 and TRBJ2-3; TRBD2 matches 7 bases. The CDR3 spans 16 residues. After removal of 0 bases from V and 5 bases from J, the junction contained 9 bases not matched to a gene. The germline V gene encodes CDR1 SGDLS and CDR2 YYNGEE. CDR3: CASSVAVRLAEDTQYF. The CDR3, as DNA: TGTGCCAGCAGCGTAGCTGTGAGACTAGCCGAAGATACGCAGTATTTT.

The J gene is TRBJ2-2, the V gene TRBV7-6, with TRBD1 identical over 11 bases. CDR1 SGHVS and CDR2 FNYEAQ come from the germline V gene. J was trimmed by 2 bases and V by 3 bases; bases with no gene match: 2. This CDR3 spans 16 amino acids. In DNA, the CDR3 is TGTGCCAGCAGCTTTAGGACAGGGGGCAACACCGGGGAGCTGTTTTTT. Its translation is CASSFRTGGNTGELFF.

The chain uses TRBV19 and TRBJ2-3, with 14 bases matching TRBD2. Germline V lookup: CDR1 LNHDA, CDR2 SQIVND (reference sequence). Trimming cost V 5 bases and J 2 bases; bases outside gene matches: 12. The CDR3 has 19 residues. The chain's CDR3 is CASSPQARLAGGHTDTQYF. The CDR3 DNA follows: TGTGCCAGTAGTCCCCAAGCCCGACTAGCGGGAGGGCACACAGATACGCAGTATTTT. Full variable domain (missing parts from reference TRBV19 and TRBJ2-3): DGGITQSPKYLFRKEGQNVTLSCEQNLNHDAMYWYRQDPGQGLRLIYYSQIVNDFQKGDIAEGYSVSREKKESFPLTVTSAQKNPTAFYLCASSPQARLAGGHTDTQYFGPGTRLTVL.

V gene TRBV7-9 combines with J gene TRBJ2-1; TRBD1 matches at 8 bases. The CDR3 length is 16 residues. Germline V gene data show CDR1 as SEHNR and CDR2 as FQNEAQ (reference sequence). The V segment lost 6 bases and the J segment 10 bases; nucleotides outside the gene matches: 17. The DNA of the CDR3 is TGTGCCAGCAGAAGATCAGGGGGCGCGACGATAGACGAGCAGTTCTTC. As protein: CASRRSGGATIDEQFF.

As for this clone: An end of the junction differs from the germline gene, which may be a read error. The genes are TRBV16 and TRBJ2-7; D unresolved. CDR1 is KGHSY, CDR2 FQNENV, per germline. The CDR3 covers 14 residues. The DNA of the CDR3 is TGTGCCAGCAGACAATCTAGAAGCTCCTACGAGCAGTACTTC. It codes for CASRQSRSSYEQYF.

The chain recombines TRBV27 with TRBJ2-5; no firm D call. The CDR3 is 15 amino acids. The V gene lost 8 bases and the J gene lost 7 bases, with 23 bases spanning the gap. Germline CDR1 reads MNHEY; CDR2 reads SMNVEV (reference sequence). CDR3 loop: CASYPTRAERGTQYF. In DNA, the CDR3 is TGTGCCAGCTACCCCACCCGGGCAGAAAGAGGGACCCAGTACTTC.

The chain uses TRBV18 and TRBJ1-4; TRBD1 is a possible D gene (5 bases). This CDR3 is 16 amino acids long. The V end was cut by 5 bases, the J end by 8 bases, with 21 bases between. Germline CDR1 is KGHSH and CDR2 is LQKENI. CDR3 sequence reads: CASSAFGAQPGEKLFF. CDR3 DNA sequence: TGTGCCAGCTCAGCGTTTGGGGCCCAACCAGGAGAAAAACTGTTTTTT.

The J gene is TRBJ1-1, the V gene TRBV5-1; the match to TRBD1 covers 7 bases. CDR1 is SGHRS, CDR2 YFSETQ, per germline. The CDR3 totals 14 residues. The J segment lost 6 bases and the V segment lost 1 base, leaving 6 bases of the junction unmatched. This CDR3 reads CASSLIRGRSEAFF. The CDR3 DNA reads as TGCGCCAGCAGCTTGATCAGGGGGAGGTCTGAAGCTTTCTTT.

This sequence joins TRBV4-2 and TRBJ1-4; no clear D gene. Trimming shortened V by 1 base and J by 5 bases, and 14 bases separated the two germline ends. Germline V gene sequence: CDR1 LGHNA, CDR2 YNFKEQ. The CDR3 has 16 amino acids. The CDR3 spells CASSQADQVGNEKLFF. CDR3 coding DNA: TGTGCCAGCAGCCAAGCCGATCAGGTCGGCAATGAAAAACTGTTTTTT.

The chain is built from TRBV18 and TRBJ1-6; possibly TRBD1 for D (6 bases). Looked up from germline, CDR1 is KGHSH and CDR2 is LQKENI. V lost 5 bases and J 7 bases, leaving 12 bases between the germline ends. The CDR3 runs 14 residues. Here the CDR3 reads CASSEDRTNSPLHF. The CDR3 nucleotides read TGTGCCAGCTCAGAGGACAGAACCAATTCACCCCTCCACTTT.

This chain uses TRBV7-3 with TRBJ2-2; tentatively, D is TRBD2 (5 bases). Germline V gene sequence: CDR1 SGHTA, CDR2 FQGTGA. The V end was cut by 4 bases, the J end by 4 bases, with 13 bases between. CDR3 length equals 15 residues. This chain's CDR3 is CASSSLTSSTGELFF. The CDR3 DNA is TGTGCCAGCAGCTCCCTAACTAGTAGCACCGGGGAGCTGTTTTTT. Looking up the rest from reference TRBV7-3 and TRBJ2-2 gives the full variable domain: GAGVSQTPSNKVTEKGKYVELRCDPISGHTALYWYRQSLGQGPEFLIYFQGTGAADDSGLPNDRFFAVRPEGSVSTLKIQRTERGDSAVYLCASSSLTSSTGELFFGEGSRLTVL.

The chain employs TRBV6-6 and TRBJ1-5; D is unclear. This CDR3 contains 15 residues. Germline values: CDR1 MNHNY, CDR2 SVGAGI (reference sequence). V was shortened by 5 bases and J by 5 bases, with 16 bases between the two germline ends. CDR3 DNA: TGTGCCAGCAGTCAGACAAGGATGGGAGATCAGCCCCAGCATTTT. Protein product: CASSQTRMGDQPQHF.

The chain links TRBV15 to TRBJ2-1; a weak D match, TRBD1 (7 bases). In germline, CDR1 is LNHNV, CDR2 YYDKDF (reference sequence). This CDR3 is 16 amino acids long. Trimming took 0 bases from V and 2 from J, leaving 11 bases between them. CDR3: CATSREGGTAYNEQFF. CDR3 nucleotide sequence: TGTGCCACCAGCAGAGAAGGGGGGACAGCCTACAATGAGCAGTTCTTC.

The genes are TRBV5-1 and TRBJ2-1; 9 bases match TRBD2. V lost 5 bases, J lost 8 bases, and 5 bases stayed unmatched. The germline gives CDR1 SGHRS, CDR2 YFSETQ. The CDR3 runs 13 residues. CDR3 sequence reads: CASRLAGMDEQFF. DNA of the CDR3: TGCGCCAGCAGACTAGCGGGTATGGATGAGCAGTTCTTC.